This T cell receptor (beta chain) originates from a study of blood T cell repertoires in COVID-19 (dated by TCRdb to the early 2020s). Regarding the research as a whole: Samples covering the acute and convalescent phases of COVID-19 were provided by collaborators in the United States, Italy and Spain. The material from the prospective study consisted of cDNA or gDNA derived from T cells, B-cell-depleted T cells, or PBMCs. The dataset comprised deeply sampled blood TCRbeta repertoires from subjects exposed to, actively infected with, or recovered from COVID-19. The repertoires were released in a freely available public database intended as a resource for research on the immune response to SARS-CoV-2. Samples were obtained from the ongoing ImmuneRACE study (first 160 participants) and from 1,254 subjects provided by 6 global collaborators. Nearly every sample came with metadata listing a de-identified subject ID, COVID-19 status, age in years and sex. Where available, HLA class I and class II types were obtained from metadata supplied by the sample provider rather than from assay-based typing.

The investigation overall reported the following: Clinical and demographic metadata were provided uncurated, with the amount varying by source and participant.

The collaborating institutions used their own protocols to collect whole blood in K2EDTA tubes. For TCRbeta analysis, collaborators shipped samples as frozen whole blood, isolated PBMCs, or DNA extracted from either of those sample types. V loses 5 bases of germline sequence and J loses 0 bases, and the interval between the two ends is 11 bases. From the germline V gene, CDR1 is KGHDR and CDR2 is SFDVKD. The CDR3 covers 15 residues, taking in both the cysteine and the phenylalanine. The DNA shown is the 45-base CDR3, in frame from base 1. Worth noting for this clone: Its antigen is not yet known. Per-base qualities were not stored, and no clone one base away is much larger.

TCRbeta CDR3 regions were amplified from genomic DNA by means of the immunoSEQ Assay, a bias-controlled multiplex PCR. Turning to the authors' computational methods: Within the assay, amplification of reference gene primers was used to estimate how many nucleated cells each sample contained. To quantify the absolute abundance of each unique TCRbeta CDR3 rearrangement, sequence reads were collapsed and filtered. Productive Simpson clonality was computed per sample as the square root of Simpson's diversity index over productive rearrangements. TCRdb limited this immuneACCESS table to in-frame rearrangements with V and J called. A share of clones is missing; checked studies link under half to unresolved V genes, and the rest is unexplained. Clone size and the V and J calls come from that table; the DNA yielded D and trimming. In all, the sample holds about 77,000 clones, and approximately 90% of those were seen once. Approximately 6.7% of the sample is held by the ten biggest clonotypes.

This chain joins TRBV24-1 to TRBJ2-3; the D region possibly corresponds to TRBD2 (5 bases align). The sequencing input was peripheral blood. This sequence originates from a woman of 80 years or more with acute or convalescent COVID-19. The DNA reads as follows: TGTGCCACCAGTGTAGGAGGCGGAAGCACAGATACGCAGTATTTT. This sequence encodes CATSVGGGSTDTQYF.